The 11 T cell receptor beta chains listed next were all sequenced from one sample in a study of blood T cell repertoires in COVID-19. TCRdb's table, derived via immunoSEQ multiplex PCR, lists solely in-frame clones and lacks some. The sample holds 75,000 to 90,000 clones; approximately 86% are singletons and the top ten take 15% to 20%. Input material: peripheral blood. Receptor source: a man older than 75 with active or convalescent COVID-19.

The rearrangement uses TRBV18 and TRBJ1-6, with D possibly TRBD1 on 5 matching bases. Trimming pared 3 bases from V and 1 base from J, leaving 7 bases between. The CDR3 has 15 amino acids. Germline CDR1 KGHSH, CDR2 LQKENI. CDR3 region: CASSPQGSYNSPLHF. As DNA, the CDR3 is TGTGCCAGCTCACCGCAGGGATCCTATAATTCACCCCTCCACTTT.

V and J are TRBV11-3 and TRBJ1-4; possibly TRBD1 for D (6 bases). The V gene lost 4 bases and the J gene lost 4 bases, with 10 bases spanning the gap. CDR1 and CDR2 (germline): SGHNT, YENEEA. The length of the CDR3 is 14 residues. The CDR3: CASSSGTNNEKLFF. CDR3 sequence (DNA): TGTGCCAGCAGCTCCGGGACAAATAATGAAAAACTGTTTTTT.

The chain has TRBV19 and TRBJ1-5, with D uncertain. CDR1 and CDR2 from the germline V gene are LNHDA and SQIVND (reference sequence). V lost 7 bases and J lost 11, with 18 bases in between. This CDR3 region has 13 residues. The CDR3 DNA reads TGTGCCAGTAACGGGTGGCCCCCTGTGTCCCAGCATTTT. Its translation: CASNGWPPVSQHF.

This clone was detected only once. The DNA of the CDR3 is TGCGCCAGCAGCTTGGTCCAGGAAAAACTGTTTTTT. Amino acid sequence: CASSLVQEKLFF. The V and J genes are TRBV5-1 and TRBJ1-4; the D is unclear. The CDR3 sequence is 12 residues long. The V end was cut by 0 bases, the J end by 8 bases, with 5 bases between. Germline V lookup: CDR1 SGHRS, CDR2 YFSETQ.

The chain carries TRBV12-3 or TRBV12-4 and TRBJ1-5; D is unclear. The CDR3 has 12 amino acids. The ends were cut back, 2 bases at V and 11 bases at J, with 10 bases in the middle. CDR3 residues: CASSLKVEAQHF. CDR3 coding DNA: TGTGCCAGCAGTTTAAAGGTGGAGGCCCAGCATTTT.

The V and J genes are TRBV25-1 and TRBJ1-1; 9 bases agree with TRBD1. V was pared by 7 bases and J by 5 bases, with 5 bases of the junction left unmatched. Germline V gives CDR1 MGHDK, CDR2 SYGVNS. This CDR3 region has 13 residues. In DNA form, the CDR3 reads TGTGCCAGCACCATGACAGGGGGTACTGAAGCTTTCTTT. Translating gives CASTMTGGTEAFF.

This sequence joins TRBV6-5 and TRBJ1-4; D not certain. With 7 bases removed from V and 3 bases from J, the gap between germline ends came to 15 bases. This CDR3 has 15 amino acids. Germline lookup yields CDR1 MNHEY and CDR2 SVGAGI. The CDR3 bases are TGTGCCAGCACCGCGGGAGTTCGGGCTAATGAAAAACTGTTTTTT. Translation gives CASTAGVRANEKLFF.

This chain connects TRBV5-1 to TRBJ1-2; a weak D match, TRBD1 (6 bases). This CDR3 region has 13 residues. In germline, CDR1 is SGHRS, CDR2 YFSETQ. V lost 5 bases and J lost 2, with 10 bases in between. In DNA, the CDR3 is TGCGCCAGCAGTAAACAGGGAAACTATGGCTACACCTTC. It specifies CASSKQGNYGYTF.

CDR3 nucleotides: TGTGCCAGTAGCCTAATCATCGGGGAAGCTTTCTTT. It is translated as CASSLIIGEAFF. This chain connects TRBV19 to TRBJ1-1; D is uncertain. The CDR3 covers 12 residues. From germline, CDR1 is LNHDA and CDR2 SQIVND (reference sequence). V shed 6 bases and J shed 8 bases, with 13 bases lying between them.

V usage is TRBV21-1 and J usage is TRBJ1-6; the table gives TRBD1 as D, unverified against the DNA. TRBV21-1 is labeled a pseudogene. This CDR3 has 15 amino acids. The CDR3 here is CASSKGRTSNSPLHF. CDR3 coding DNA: TGTGCCAGCAGCAAAGGGCGGACAAGTAATTCACCCCTCCACTTT.

The CDR3 spells CASSLDSRGTGYTF. The CDR3 nucleotides read TGTGCCAGCAGCTTAGATTCTAGGGGCACTGGCTACACCTTC. J is TRBJ1-2 and V is TRBV7-2, with a weak D call TRBD1 (5 bases). Trimming took off 1 base at V and 7 bases at J, with 13 bases between the two ends. In germline, CDR1 is SGHTA, CDR2 FQGNSA. The CDR3 runs 14 residues.